The entry that follows covers one T cell receptor beta chain sequence. No cognate antigen has been identified for it. No base quality values were provided; no much bigger clone lies one nucleotide off. The immunoSEQ Assay, a bias-controlled multiplex PCR, was used to amplify TCRbeta CDR3 regions from genomic DNA. In the paper's pipeline: Nucleated cell counts per sample were estimated from amplification of reference gene primers within the assay. To quantify the absolute abundance of each unique TCRbeta CDR3 rearrangement, sequence reads were collapsed and filtered. For each sample, productive Simpson clonality was calculated as the square root of Simpson's diversity index across productive rearrangements. Held by TCRdb, this immuneACCESS table contains in-frame sequences only and omits some clones. Under half of the omission traces to an unresolved V gene where checked; the cause of the rest is unknown. V, J and clone size are those of that table, while D and trimming were read from the DNA. Here the sample has about 350,000 clones; roughly nine tenths occur a single time. 1% of the sample lies in the top ten.

The data stem from a study of blood T cell repertoires in COVID-19 (TCRdb year 2020). Turning to the overall study: Collaborator samples came from the United States, Italy and Spain and covered acute and convalescent phases of COVID-19. Where available, HLA class I and class II types were taken from metadata supplied by the sample provider and were not determined by assay-based typing. The prospective study material was composed of cDNA or gDNA derived from T cells, B-cell-depleted T cells, or PBMCs. A freely available public database, intended as a resource for researchers studying the immune response to SARS-CoV-2, is where the repertoires were released. Subjects who had been exposed to COVID-19, were actively infected with it, or had recovered from it provided the deeply sampled blood TCRbeta repertoires that made up the dataset. Nearly every sample came with metadata listing a de-identified subject ID, COVID-19 status, age in years and sex. The samples were drawn from the first 160 participants of the ongoing ImmuneRACE study and from 1,254 subjects provided by 6 global collaborators. What the work shows at the level of the full study, not this receptor alone: Clinical and demographic metadata were provided uncurated, with the amount varying by source and participant.

CDR1 and CDR2 (GTSNPN, SVGIG) derive from the germline V gene (reference sequence). V loses 1 base, J loses 1 base, and the germline ends lie 11 bases apart. The CDR3 goes from the cysteine to the phenylalanine over 15 residues. The retained sequence is limited to the CDR3, 45 bases, with the frame set at the first base. Enrolling through a virtual design, the prospective study's participants ranged in age from roughly 18 to 95 years and lived across around 25 United States geographic areas. Cohort assignment in the prospective study relied on participant-reported clinical history from a screening survey and a study questionnaire. Recovered participants in ImmuneRACE Cohort 3 were defined by two consecutive negative NP/OP PCR tests, clearance by a healthcare professional, or resolution of symptoms. Mobile phlebotomists in the prospective study collected whole blood, serum and a nasopharyngeal or oropharyngeal swab from every participant. Additional blood draws and questionnaires over a roughly two-month period could optionally be provided by prospective study participants. Before DNA extraction, blood samples from the prospective study were shipped at room temperature or frozen.

The V and J segments used are TRBV30 and TRBJ1-5; no confident D gene assignment can be made. This clonotype was sampled from a woman in her twenties or thirties who had recovered from COVID-19. Material: PBMCs or T cells enriched from blood (not recorded which). The bases read TGTGCCTGGAGTGGGGTTTCAGGAAGCAATCAGCCCCAGCATTTT. Its protein is CAWSGVSGSNQPQHF. Outside the CDR3, residues come from the reference TRBV30 and TRBJ1-5 proteins, so the full variable domain is: SQTIHQWPATLVQPVGSPLSLECTVEGTSNPNLYWYRQAAGRGLQLLFYSVGIGQISSEVPQNLSASRPQDRQFILSSKKLLLSDSGFYLCAWSGVSGSNQPQHFGDGTRLSIL.